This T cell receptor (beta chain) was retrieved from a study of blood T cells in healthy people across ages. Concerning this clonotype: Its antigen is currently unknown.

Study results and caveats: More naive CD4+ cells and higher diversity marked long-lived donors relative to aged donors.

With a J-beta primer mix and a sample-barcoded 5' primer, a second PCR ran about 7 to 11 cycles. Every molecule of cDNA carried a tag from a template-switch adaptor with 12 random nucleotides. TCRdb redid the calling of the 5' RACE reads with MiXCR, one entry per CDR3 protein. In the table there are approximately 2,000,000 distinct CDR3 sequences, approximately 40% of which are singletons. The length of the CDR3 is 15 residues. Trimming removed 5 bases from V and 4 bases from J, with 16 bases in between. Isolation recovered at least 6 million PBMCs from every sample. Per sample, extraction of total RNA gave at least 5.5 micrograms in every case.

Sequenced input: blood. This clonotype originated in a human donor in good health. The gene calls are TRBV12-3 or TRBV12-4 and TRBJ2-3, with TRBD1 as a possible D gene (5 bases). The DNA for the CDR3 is TGTGCCAGCAGTATAGGACCAGGGCACTCAGATACGCAGTATTTT. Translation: CASSIGPGHSDTQYF.